Below are 4 T cell receptor beta chains sequenced from a single sample in a study of identical twins. MiXCR, run by TCRdb on the 5' RACE reads, gives a single entry per CDR3 protein. The data hold 400,000 to 550,000 distinct CDR3 sequences, with 24% observed a single time. A further study also used this sample, focusing on T cells expressing NK-cell markers.

The sequencing sample was made of CD4+ T cells sorted from blood. The receptors here all came from a woman aged 18 to 35 in good health.

This sequence joins TRBV12-3 or TRBV12-4 and TRBJ2-3; D unclear. Trimming stripped 1 base from V and 2 bases from J, with 10 bases between. The CDR3 consists of 15 residues. CDR3 DNA sequence: TGTGCCAGCAGTTTAGAACGGGCCTACACAGATACGCAGTATTTT. Amino acid sequence: CASSLERAYTDTQYF.

This clonotype was observed a few times. The chain is built from TRBV20-1 and TRBJ2-7, with TRBD2 matching over 14 bases. From germline, CDR1 is DFQATT and CDR2 SNEGSKA (reference sequence). This CDR3 comprises 18 residues. V lost 1 base to trimming and J lost 2 bases; unmatched junction nucleotides: 10. The DNA for the CDR3 is TGCAGTGCTAGAGGTCGCAGGACTAGCGGGGGGCAAACCTACGAGCAGTACTTC. This gives the protein CSARGRRTSGGQTYEQYF.

V and J are TRBV30 and TRBJ2-2; TRBD2 might be the D (5 bases). Trimming took 5 bases from V and 0 from J, leaving 13 bases between them. The germline V gene encodes CDR1 GTSNPN and CDR2 SVGIG (reference sequence). The CDR3 is made up of 15 amino acids. The CDR3 DNA sequence: TGTGCCTGGGTGGTCCGGGGTTCGAACACCGGGGAGCTGTTTTTT. Encoded protein: CAWVVRGSNTGELFF.

The V call is TRBV6-5, the J call TRBJ2-7; no clear D gene. CDR3 length equals 14 residues. Trimming took 0 bases from V and 6 from J, leaving 12 bases between them. CDR1 and CDR2 (germline): MNHEY, SVGAGI. Written as DNA, the CDR3 is TGTGCCAGCAGTTACTCTACGGTGAGAGGCGAGCAGTACTTC. Translating it yields CASSYSTVRGEQYF.